The 21 T cell receptor beta chains below all came from one sample that was sequenced in a study of shared clonotypes between healthy human individuals. Sequenced by immunoSEQ multiplex PCR; TCRdb stores in-frame clones only, minus some. The sample holds millions of clones; over 85% are singletons and the top ten take around 0.13%. Sequencing was performed on naive CD4+ T cells sorted from blood. Subset specified: CD45RA+ positively selected. These receptors came from a young man in good health.

The rearrangement links TRBV30 to TRBJ2-3, with 10 nucleotides matching TRBD2. Germline V gives CDR1 GTSNPN, CDR2 SVGIG (reference sequence). There are 15 residues in the CDR3. V lost 3 bases and J lost 4; bases outside the gene matches: 7. CDR3 sequence: CAWRISGRASDTQYF. The CDR3 bases are TGTGCCTGGAGGATCAGCGGGAGGGCCTCAGATACGCAGTATTTT.

This chain uses TRBV7-9 with TRBJ1-2, with D possibly TRBD1 on 5 matching bases. CDR3 length: 12 residues. Germline V gives CDR1 SEHNR, CDR2 FQNEAQ (reference sequence). The ends were cut back, 11 bases at V and 8 bases at J, with 18 bases in the middle. CDR3 DNA: TGTGCCTGCTCGACCGGGGCTCACGGCTACACCTTC. Its translation: CACSTGAHGYTF.

The chain is built from TRBV6-1 and TRBJ2-3; no firm D call. The CDR3 runs to 14 residues. Trimming cost V 4 bases and J 2 bases, with 10 bases left between them. CDR1 MNHNS and CDR2 SASEGT come from the germline V gene. In DNA, the CDR3 is TGTGCCAGCAGTGGGCCACCGCTCACAGATACGCAGTATTTT. This translates into CASSGPPLTDTQYF.

The chain has TRBV4-2 and TRBJ2-1, with TRBD2 matching over 13 bases. After removal of 4 bases from V and 5 bases from J, the junction contained 5 bases not matched to a gene. The germline CDR1 and CDR2 sequences are LGHNA and YNFKEQ. This CDR3 has 16 residues. The CDR3 sequence: CASSRTGTSGNNEQFF. The CDR3 coding sequence is TGTGCCAGCAGCCGCACCGGGACTAGCGGGAACAATGAGCAGTTCTTC.

Concerning this clone: Germline is not matched at one junction end, which may reflect a read error. The chain employs TRBV7-7 and TRBJ2-1, with D perhaps matching TRBD2 (7 bases). Germline V lookup: CDR1 SSHAT, CDR2 FNYEAQ (reference sequence). The CDR3 runs to 15 residues. CDR3 amino acids: CASSLGGARSNEQFF. The CDR3 DNA sequence: TGTGCTAGCAGCTTAGGGGGGGCGAGATCCAATGAGCAGTTCTTC. The full variable domain, completed using reference TRBV7-7 and TRBJ2-1, is GAGVSQSPRYKVTKRGQDVTLRCDPISSHATLYWYQQALGQGPEFLTYFNYEAQPDKSGLPSDRFSAERPEGSISTLTIQRTEQRDSAMYRCASSLGGARSNEQFFGPGTRLTVL.

This clone has only a few counts. This chain connects TRBV13 to TRBJ2-3; 12 positions agree with TRBD2. With V trimmed by 5 bases and J by 2 bases, 5 bases remained unmatched. The CDR3 spans 16 residues. Germline CDR1 and CDR2: PRHDT and FYEKMQ (reference sequence). In nucleotides, the CDR3 is TGTGCCAGCAGCCCACCTAGCGGGAGGGACACAGATACGCAGTATTTT. Its translation: CASSPPSGRDTDTQYF.

The rearrangement links TRBV7-9 to TRBJ1-1; no firm D call. The V end was cut by 4 bases, the J end by 3 bases, with 15 bases between. From germline, CDR1 is SEHNR and CDR2 FQNEAQ (reference sequence). The CDR3 is 15 amino acids. The CDR3: CASSSRPGGDTEAFF. The CDR3 nucleotides are TGTGCCAGCAGCTCAAGGCCCGGCGGGGACACTGAAGCTTTCTTT.

This chain uses TRBV13 with TRBJ2-3, with 10 nucleotides matching TRBD2. Germline CDR1 is PRHDT and CDR2 is FYEKMQ (reference sequence). The CDR3 is 15 residues long. J gave up 4 bases and V 5 bases, and 6 bases lay outside the gene matches. CDR3 loop: CASSASGRAPDTQYF. The CDR3 coding sequence is TGTGCCAGCAGCGCGAGCGGGAGGGCCCCAGATACGCAGTATTTT.

Notes on this clone: Different DNA sequences within this sample yield the same CDR3. The chain recombines TRBV28 with TRBJ2-2, with 7 bases aligning to TRBD1. This CDR3 spans 14 amino acids. The ends lost 5 bases at V and 5 bases at J; junction bases unmatched: 5. The germline V gene encodes CDR1 MDHEN and CDR2 SYDVKM. CDR3 sequence reads: CASSLTGVTGELFF. CDR3 nucleotides: TGTGCCAGCAGTCTTACAGGGGTGACCGGGGAGCTGTTTTTT.

This clone was counted once. The chain recombines TRBV4-1 with TRBJ2-5, with a weak D call TRBD1 (5 bases). Germline V gene lookup returns CDR1 MGHRA and CDR2 YSYEKL. Trimming removed 0 bases at V and 5 bases at J, with 13 bases between. There are 15 residues in the CDR3. This chain's CDR3 is CASSQEGSGRETQYF. As DNA, the CDR3 is TGCGCCAGCAGCCAAGAAGGTTCAGGGCGGGAGACCCAGTACTTC.

The chain is built from TRBV28 and TRBJ1-6; D ambiguous. This CDR3 is 13 amino acids long. Trimming shortened V by 5 bases and J by 14 bases, and 16 bases separated the two germline ends. Germline V gene data show CDR1 as MDHEN and CDR2 as SYDVKM. The CDR3 DNA reads as TGTGCCAGCAGTCGGACGGGCCTGTTAGCCCTCCACTTT. It codes for CASSRTGLLALHF.

The V call is TRBV28, the J call TRBJ1-2; D possibly corresponds to TRBD1 (5 bases). The CDR3 extends over 13 amino acids. Trimming left V 6 bases short and J 3 bases short, with 11 bases between. The germline gives CDR1 MDHEN, CDR2 SYDVKM. The CDR3 coding sequence is TGTGCCAGCAGCCTAGAGACAGACTATGGCTACACCTTC. Encoded protein: CASSLETDYGYTF.

This chain joins TRBV5-4 and TRBJ1-1; D not certain. Trimming took off 4 bases at V and 1 base at J, with 14 bases between the two ends. Germline V gene lookup returns CDR1 SGHNT and CDR2 YYREEE (reference sequence). The CDR3 has 15 amino acids. The CDR3 DNA reads TGTGCCAGCAGCCTGGGGTTACCCGAGAACACTGAAGCTTTCTTT. It encodes CASSLGLPENTEAFF.

This rearrangement joins TRBV19 to TRBJ2-3; the D gene is possibly TRBD2 (6 bases). Germline V lookup: CDR1 LNHDA, CDR2 SQIVND (reference sequence). The CDR3 has 16 residues. The V and J ends lost 3 bases and 0 bases respectively, with 13 bases between them. For the CDR3, the DNA is TGTGCCAGTAGTATTGGAGGGCATAGTAGCACAGATACGCAGTATTTT. Protein product: CASSIGGHSSTDTQYF.

This sequence joins TRBV28 and TRBJ1-5; TRBD1 is a possible D gene (6 bases). Between the trimmed V and J ends, which lost 4 bases and 6 bases, there was a span of 13 bases. Germline assignment: CDR1 MDHEN and CDR2 SYDVKM. CDR3 length: 14 amino acids. CDR3 DNA: TGTGCCAGCAGTTCCACAGGGAGGAGTCAGCCCCAGCATTTT. It yields the protein CASSSTGRSQPQHF.

The chain is built from TRBV9 and TRBJ1-4, with a possible D match to TRBD1 (6 bases). CDR3 length: 14 residues. Per the germline V gene, CDR1 is SGDLS and CDR2 is YYNGEE. V was cut by 7 bases and J by 6 bases, with 16 bases left in between. The CDR3 bases are TGTGCCAGCGGCAACGACAGGAGGGATGAAAAACTGTTTTTT. Its protein is CASGNDRRDEKLFF.

Concerning this clone itself: A much larger clonotype is one base distant, so this may be a read error. The same CDR3 is also encoded by other DNA sequences in this sample. The chain recombines TRBV25-1 with TRBJ1-2; D uncertain. Trimming pared 3 bases from V and 5 bases from J, leaving 7 bases between. Germline CDR1 and CDR2: MGHDK and SYGVNS. This CDR3 has 12 residues. This chain's CDR3 is CASSDHGYGYTF. CDR3 sequence (DNA): TGTGCCAGCAGTGACCACGGATATGGCTACACCTTC.

The genes are TRBV30 and TRBJ2-4, with 13 bases aligning to TRBD2. Germline V lookup: CDR1 GTSNPN, CDR2 SVGIG (reference sequence). V gave up 3 bases and J gave up 0 bases; unmatched junction bases: 8. The CDR3 is made up of 18 amino acids. CDR3 DNA sequence: TGTGCCTGGAGCCGCGGGACTAGCGGGAAACTAGCCAAAAACATTCAGTACTTC. It codes for CAWSRGTSGKLAKNIQYF. The whole variable domain, remainder taken from reference TRBV30 and TRBJ2-4, is SQTIHQWPATLVQPVGSPLSLECTVEGTSNPNLYWYRQAAGRGLQLLFYSVGIGQISSEVPQNLSASRPQDRQFILSSKKLLLSDSGFYLCAWSRGTSGKLAKNIQYFGAGTRLSVL.

This clone was observed a few times. The chain is built from TRBV30 and TRBJ2-7; a possible D gene is TRBD1 (5 bases). Germline V gives CDR1 GTSNPN, CDR2 SVGIG (reference sequence). The CDR3 spans 16 residues. Trimming cost V 3 bases and J 2 bases, with 20 bases left between them. The chain's CDR3 is CAWRDPSPGHPYEQYF. DNA of the CDR3: TGTGCCTGGAGAGACCCCTCCCCAGGGCACCCCTACGAGCAGTACTTC.

V is TRBV6-1 and J is TRBJ2-7; TRBD1 aligns across 7 bases. The CDR3 totals 13 residues. Germline CDR1 MNHNS, CDR2 SASEGT. Trimming took 8 bases from V and 0 from J; bases not matched to a gene: 4. CDR3 sequence reads: CASVGDSSYEQYF. Written as DNA, the CDR3 is TGTGCCAGCGTTGGGGACAGCTCCTACGAGCAGTACTTC.

This rearrangement joins TRBV12-2 to TRBJ2-7; the D call TRBD1 from the table was never checked on the DNA. TRBV12-2 is noted as a pseudogene. The CDR3 length is 14 residues. The CDR3 spells CASPARQGSYEQYF. The CDR3 DNA sequence: TGTGCAAGTCCCGCTCGACAGGGCTCCTACGAGCAGTACTTC.